The source of this T cell receptor (beta chain) is a study of breast tumors, draining lymph nodes, adjacent tissues. CDR1 and CDR2 (germline): SGDLS, YYNGEE. The CDR3 has 16 residues. The ends lost 3 bases at V and 9 bases at J; junction bases unmatched: 10. TCRdb analysed the multiplex PCR reads with MiXCR anew, one entry per CDR3 protein. The table records over 200,000 distinct CDR3 sequences, roughly 32% of them present only once. The table lists this clonotype with many counts. Its matching antigen is unknown. Samples came from axillary lymph nodes draining the breast cancer. Study findings and constraints: Data only fit, rather than demonstrated, lymph node origin of most tumor T cells. Luminal-like breast cancer showed significantly higher tumor–nontumor repertoire similarity than basal-like. Tumor repertoires ranked between lymph nodes and nontumor tissue in diversity, with V and J gene preferences. Findings are consistent with lymph node origin and intratumoral expansion of most tumor T cells.

The TCR originated in a female donor with breast cancer. Some clones in this sample may be carry-over from other donors' samples. The sequencing input was axillary lymph node tissue. The chain has TRBV9 and TRBJ1-6, with TRBD1 matching 9 bases. The CDR3 region is CASSAGPGQGGSPLHF. CDR3 DNA: TGTGCCAGCAGCGCTGGACCGGGACAGGGTGGTTCACCCCTCCACTTT.